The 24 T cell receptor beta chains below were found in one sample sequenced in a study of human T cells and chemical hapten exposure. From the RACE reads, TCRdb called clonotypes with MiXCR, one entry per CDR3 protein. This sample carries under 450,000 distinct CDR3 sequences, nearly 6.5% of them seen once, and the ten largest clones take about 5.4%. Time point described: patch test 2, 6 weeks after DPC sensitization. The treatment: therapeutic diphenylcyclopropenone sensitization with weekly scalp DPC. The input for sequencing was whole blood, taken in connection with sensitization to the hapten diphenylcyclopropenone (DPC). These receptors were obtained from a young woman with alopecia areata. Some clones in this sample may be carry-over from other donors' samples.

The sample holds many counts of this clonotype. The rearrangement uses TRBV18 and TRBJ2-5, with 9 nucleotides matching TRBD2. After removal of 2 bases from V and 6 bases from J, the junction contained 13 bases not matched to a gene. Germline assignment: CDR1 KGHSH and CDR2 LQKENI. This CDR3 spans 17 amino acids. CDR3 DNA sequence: TGTGCCAGCTCACCAATTTCCGGGACTAGCATCATAAAGACCCAGTACTTC. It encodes CASSPISGTSIIKTQYF.

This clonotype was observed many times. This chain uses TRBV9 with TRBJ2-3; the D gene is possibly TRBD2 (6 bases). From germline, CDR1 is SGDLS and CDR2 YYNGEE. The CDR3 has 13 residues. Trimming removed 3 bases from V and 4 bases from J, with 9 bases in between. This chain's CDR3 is CASSAGGADTQYF. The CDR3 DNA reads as TGTGCCAGCAGCGCCGGAGGGGCAGATACGCAGTATTTT.

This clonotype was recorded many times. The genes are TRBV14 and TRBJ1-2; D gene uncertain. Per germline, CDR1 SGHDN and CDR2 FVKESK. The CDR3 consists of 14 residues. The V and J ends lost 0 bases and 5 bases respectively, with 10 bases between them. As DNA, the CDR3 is TGTGCCAGCAGCCAAGATCGTACTTATTATGGCTACACCTTC. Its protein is CASSQDRTYYGYTF.

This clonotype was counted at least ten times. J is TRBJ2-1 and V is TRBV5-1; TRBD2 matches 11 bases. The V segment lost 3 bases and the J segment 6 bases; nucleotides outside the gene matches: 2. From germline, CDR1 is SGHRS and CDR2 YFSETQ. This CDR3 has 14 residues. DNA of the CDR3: TGCGCCAGCAGCTCCGGGACTAGCGGCAATGAGCAGTTCTTC. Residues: CASSSGTSGNEQFF. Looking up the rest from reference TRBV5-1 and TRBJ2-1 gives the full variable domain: KAGVTQTPRYLIKTRGQQVTLSCSPISGHRSVSWYQQTPGQGLQFLFEYFSETQRNKGNFPGRFSGRQFSNSRSEMNVSTLELGDSALYLCASSSGTSGNEQFFGPGTRLTVL.

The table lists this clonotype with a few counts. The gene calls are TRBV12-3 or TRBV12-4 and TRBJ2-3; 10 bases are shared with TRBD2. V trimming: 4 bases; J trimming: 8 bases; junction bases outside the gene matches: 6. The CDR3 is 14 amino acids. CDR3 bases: TGTGCCAGCAGTTCTAGCGGGGGAGAAGGTACGCAGTATTTT. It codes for CASSSSGGEGTQYF.

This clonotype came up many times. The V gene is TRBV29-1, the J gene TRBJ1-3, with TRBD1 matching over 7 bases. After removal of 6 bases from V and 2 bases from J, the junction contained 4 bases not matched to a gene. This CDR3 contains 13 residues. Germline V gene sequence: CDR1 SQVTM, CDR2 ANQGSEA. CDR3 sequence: CSVAGQAGNTIYF. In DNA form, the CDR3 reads TGCAGCGTCGCCGGACAGGCTGGAAACACCATATATTTT.

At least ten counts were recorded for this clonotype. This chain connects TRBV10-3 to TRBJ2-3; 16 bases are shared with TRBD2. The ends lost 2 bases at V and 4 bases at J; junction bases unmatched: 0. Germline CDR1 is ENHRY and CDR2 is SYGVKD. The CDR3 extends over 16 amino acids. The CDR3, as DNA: TGTGCCATCAGTGAGGGGACTAGCGGGGGGGCAGATACGCAGTATTTT. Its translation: CAISEGTSGGADTQYF.

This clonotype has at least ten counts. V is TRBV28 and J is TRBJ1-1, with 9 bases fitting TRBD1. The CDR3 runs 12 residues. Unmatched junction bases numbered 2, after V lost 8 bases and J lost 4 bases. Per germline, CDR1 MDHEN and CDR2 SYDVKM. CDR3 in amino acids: CASLQGATEAFF. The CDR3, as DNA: TGTGCCAGCTTACAGGGGGCCACTGAAGCTTTCTTT.

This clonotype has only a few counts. CDR3 nucleotide sequence: TGTGCCAGCACCCAGTGGGGGATGACCTACGAGCAGTACTTC. Translated: CASTQWGMTYEQYF. V and J are TRBV12-3 or TRBV12-4 and TRBJ2-7; the D call may be TRBD1 or TRBD2 (5 bases each). The CDR3 contains 14 residues. V lost 7 bases and J 2 bases, leaving 15 bases between the germline ends.

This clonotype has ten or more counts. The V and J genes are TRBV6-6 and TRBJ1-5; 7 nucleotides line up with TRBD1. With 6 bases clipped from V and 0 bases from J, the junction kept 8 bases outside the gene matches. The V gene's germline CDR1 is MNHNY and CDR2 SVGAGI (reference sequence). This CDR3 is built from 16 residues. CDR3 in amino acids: CASRPRQGYSNQPQHF. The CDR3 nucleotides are TGTGCCAGCAGACCCCGACAGGGCTATAGCAATCAGCCCCAGCATTTT.

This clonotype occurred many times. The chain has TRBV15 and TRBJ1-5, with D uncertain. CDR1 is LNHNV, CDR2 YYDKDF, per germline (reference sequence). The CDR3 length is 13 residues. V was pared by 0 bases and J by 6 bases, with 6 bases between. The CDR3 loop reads CATSRDRTQPQHF. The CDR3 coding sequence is TGTGCCACCAGCAGAGACCGAACTCAGCCCCAGCATTTT. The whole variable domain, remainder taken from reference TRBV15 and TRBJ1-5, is DAMVIQNPRYQVTQFGKPVTLSCSQTLNHNVMYWYQQKSSQAPKLLFHYYDKDFNNEADTPDNFQSRRPNTSFCFLDIRSPGLGDTAMYLCATSRDRTQPQHFGDGTRLSIL.

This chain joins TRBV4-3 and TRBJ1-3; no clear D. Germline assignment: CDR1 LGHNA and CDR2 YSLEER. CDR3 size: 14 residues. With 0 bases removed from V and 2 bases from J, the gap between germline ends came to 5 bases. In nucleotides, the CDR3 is TGCGCCAGCAGCCAAGATCTGGCTGGAAACACCATATATTTT. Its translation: CASSQDLAGNTIYF.

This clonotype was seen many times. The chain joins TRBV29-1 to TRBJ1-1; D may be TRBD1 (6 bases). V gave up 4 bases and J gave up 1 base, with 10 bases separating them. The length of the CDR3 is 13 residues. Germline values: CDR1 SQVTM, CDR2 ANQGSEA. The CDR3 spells CSVVGTWNTEAFF. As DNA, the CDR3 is TGCAGCGTTGTAGGGACATGGAACACTGAAGCTTTCTTT.

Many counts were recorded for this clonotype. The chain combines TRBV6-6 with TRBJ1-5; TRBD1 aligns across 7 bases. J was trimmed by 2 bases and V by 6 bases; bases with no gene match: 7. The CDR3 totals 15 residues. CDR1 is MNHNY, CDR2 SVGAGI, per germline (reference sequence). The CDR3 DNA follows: TGTGCCAGCAGCCCTGGACAGGATGGCAATCAGCCCCAGCATTTT. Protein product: CASSPGQDGNQPQHF.

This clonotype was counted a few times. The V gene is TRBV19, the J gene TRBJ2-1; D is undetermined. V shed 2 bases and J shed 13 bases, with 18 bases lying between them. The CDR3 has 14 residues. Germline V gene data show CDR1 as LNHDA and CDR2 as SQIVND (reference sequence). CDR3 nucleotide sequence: TGTGCCAGTAGTATAAGCCCCGCCGGGCCCTCACAGTTCTTC. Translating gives CASSISPAGPSQFF.

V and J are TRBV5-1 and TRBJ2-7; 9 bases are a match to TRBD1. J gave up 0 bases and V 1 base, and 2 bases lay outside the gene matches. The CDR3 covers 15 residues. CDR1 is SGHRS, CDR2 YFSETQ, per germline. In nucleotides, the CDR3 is TGCGCCAGCAGCTTGATACAGGGGGCCTCCTACGAGCAGTACTTC. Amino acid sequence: CASSLIQGASYEQYF.

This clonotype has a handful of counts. CDR3 DNA: TGTGCCAGCAGCTTAGCTCCAGGGGTAATCGCCTACAATGAGCAGTTCTTC. Translated: CASSLAPGVIAYNEQFF. The gene calls are TRBV11-2 and TRBJ2-1, with a tentative D call TRBD1 (6 bases). CDR1 SGHAT and CDR2 FQNNGV come from the germline V gene. CDR3 length equals 17 residues. The ends were cut back, 1 base at V and 2 bases at J, with 15 bases in the middle.

The CDR3 DNA sequence: TGCAGTGCTAGAGATACTGACAGGGGTCATCGGGATACGCAGTATTTT. Amino acid sequence: CSARDTDRGHRDTQYF. V and J are TRBV20-1 and TRBJ2-3; TRBD1 agrees at 8 bases. V gave up 0 bases and J gave up 6 bases; unmatched junction bases: 11. The CDR3 is 16 amino acids. Germline V lookup: CDR1 DFQATT, CDR2 SNEGSKA (reference sequence).

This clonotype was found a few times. The CDR3 nucleotides are TGTGCCAGCACCGGGACAGGGGCGGGCAATCAGCCCCAGCATTTT. Encoded protein: CASTGTGAGNQPQHF. The chain combines TRBV28 with TRBJ1-5; 10 bases are a match to TRBD1. The CDR3 extends over 15 amino acids. Per germline, CDR1 MDHEN and CDR2 SYDVKM. The V and J ends lost 7 bases and 2 bases, in that order; junction bases with no gene match: 5.

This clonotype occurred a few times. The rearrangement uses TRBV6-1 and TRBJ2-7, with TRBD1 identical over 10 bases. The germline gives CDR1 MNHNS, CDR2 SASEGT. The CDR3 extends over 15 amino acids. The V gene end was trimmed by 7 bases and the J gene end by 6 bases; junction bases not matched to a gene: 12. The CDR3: CASIYRGQGYSEQYF. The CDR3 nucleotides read TGTGCCAGCATTTATAGGGGACAGGGGTACTCCGAGCAGTACTTC.

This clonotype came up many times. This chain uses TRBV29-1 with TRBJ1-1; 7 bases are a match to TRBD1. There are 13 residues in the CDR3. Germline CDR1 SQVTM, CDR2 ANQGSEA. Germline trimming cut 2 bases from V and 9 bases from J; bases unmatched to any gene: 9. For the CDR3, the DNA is TGCAGCGTTGAAAAAGGGACAGCGTCCCAAGCTTTCTTT. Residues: CSVEKGTASQAFF.

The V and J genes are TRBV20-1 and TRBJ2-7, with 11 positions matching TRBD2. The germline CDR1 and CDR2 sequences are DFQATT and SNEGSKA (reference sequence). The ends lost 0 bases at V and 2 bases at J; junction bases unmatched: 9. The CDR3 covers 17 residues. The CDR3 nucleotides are TGCAGTGCTAGAGACCTTCTACTAGCGGGGGTAGCCTACGAGCAGTACTTC. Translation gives CSARDLLLAGVAYEQYF.

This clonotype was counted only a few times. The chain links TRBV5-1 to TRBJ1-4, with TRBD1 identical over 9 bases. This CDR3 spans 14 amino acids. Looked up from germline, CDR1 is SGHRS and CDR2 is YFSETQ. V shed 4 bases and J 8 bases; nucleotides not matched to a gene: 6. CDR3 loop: CASSDGQGREKLFF. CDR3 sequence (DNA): TGCGCCAGCAGCGACGGACAGGGGAGAGAAAAACTGTTTTTT.

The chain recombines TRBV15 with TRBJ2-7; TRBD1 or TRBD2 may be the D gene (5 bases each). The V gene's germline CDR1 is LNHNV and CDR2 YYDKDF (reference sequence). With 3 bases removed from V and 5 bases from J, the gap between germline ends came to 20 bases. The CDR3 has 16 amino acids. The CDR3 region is CATSRSRDRPLHEQYF. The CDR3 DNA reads TGTGCCACCAGCAGGTCCCGGGACCGCCCCCTCCACGAGCAGTACTTC.